This TCR beta chain was sequenced in a study of long-term antiretroviral therapy in people with HIV. Overall study findings and caveats: Nothing was known about ART adherence, viral resistance or changes in therapy. Those clones which expanded before ART made up the dominant part of the repertoire at all time points.

Donors each had at least one pre-ART PBMC sample and at least two post-ART ones. Each HIV participant was treated in the United States. Trimming pared 3 bases from V and 1 base from J, leaving 15 bases between. This CDR3 is 17 amino acids long. The germline gives CDR1 MGHRA, CDR2 YSYEKL. Researchers ran immunoSEQ v3.0 at survey level. Repertoires were generated with immunoSEQ multiplex PCR, while TCRdb's copy carries only in-frame clones and drops some. The sample carries about 24,000 clones, around three quarters recorded once. This clone was observed once. What it binds is not known. The chain recombines TRBV4-1 with TRBJ2-2; D may match TRBD1 or TRBD2 (5 bases each). This sample comprised unsorted PBMCs, obtained 1.2 years after starting antiretroviral therapy. This sequence was found in a woman aged 40-49 years with HIV. In nucleotides, the CDR3 is TGCGCCAGCAGCCATCTACCCGGGACGGAGAACACCGGGGAGCTGTTTTTT. It yields the protein CASSHLPGTENTGELFF.